These T cell receptor beta chains were read from a single sample in a study of T cell responses to AZD1222 COVID-19 vaccine. This table comes from immunoSEQ multiplex PCR, and its TCRdb copy is limited to in-frame clones, with some not included. The sample includes approximately 150,000 clones, roughly 93% of them seen just once. The specimen was peripheral blood, collected on day 0 of MenACWY control vaccination. The receptors were sampled from an adult in good health. CDR3s include the opening cysteine and the closing phenylalanine or tryptophan. Fields, in order: V gene, clone size, D gene, J gene, CDR3 DNA, CDR3 protein. A D gene is named only where the DNA matches it firmly. Rows may omit the clone size; those that give it use once, few, many or a size class.

TRBV7-2	-	-	TRBJ1-6	TGTGCCAGCAGCTTAGAGCAGGCCAGTAGGACACCCCTCCACTTT	CASSLEQASRTPLHF
TRBV7-2	-	-	TRBJ1-1	TGTGCCAGCAGCTATAGGCAGGTCGGGGGAGGCACTGAAGCTTTCTTT	CASSYRQVGGGTEAFF
TRBV6-2/TRBV6-3	-	TRBD1	TRBJ1-2	TGTGCCAGCAGTTACCTCGGACAGGGCCCTAACTATGGCTACACCTTC	CASSYLGQGPNYGYTF
TRBV28	-	-	TRBJ1-2	TGTGCCAGCAGAACCCTGGGGGGAGGCTTAAGCTACACCTTC	CASRTLGGGLSYTF
TRBV29-1	-	-	TRBJ1-1	TGCAGCGTTGAAGCCTCCGGGCAAGAAGCTTTCTTT	CSVEASGQEAFF
TRBV6-5	-	-	TRBJ1-4	TGTGCCAGCAGCCGGGGACTTGTTAATGAAAAACTGTTTTTT	CASSRGLVNEKLFF
TRBV18	once	-	TRBJ1-5	TGTGCCAGCTCACCTGGGAAAGGGAATCAGCCCCAGCATTTT	CASSPGKGNQPQHF
TRBV2	once	TRBD2	TRBJ2-1	TGTGCCAGCAGTGATGGCTCTAGCGGGAGCAATGAGCAGTTCTTC	CASSDGSSGSNEQFF
TRBV3-1/TRBV3-2	-	-	TRBJ1-3	TGTGCCAGCAGCCAAGTACTGCGTTCAGGAAACACCATATATTTT	CASSQVLRSGNTIYF
TRBV7-8	-	-	TRBJ2-5	TGTGCCAGCAGCCCCCATTGGGTGGAGCGACAGACCCAGTACTTC	CASSPHWVERQTQYF
TRBV2	few	TRBD1	TRBJ1-6	TGTGCCAGCAAAGAGGGGACAGGGGAAAATTCACCCCTCCACTTT	CASKEGTGENSPLHF